Presented here are 22 T cell receptor beta chains from one specimen sequenced in a study of shared clonotypes between healthy human individuals. Some clones are missing from TCRdb's copy, which holds only in-frame ones; the method was immunoSEQ multiplex PCR. This table has some 2,100,000 clones, about 93% appearing once. Terminally differentiated effector memory CD45RA+ cells were excluded from the naive CD8 cells, which were CD45RO-negative and positively selected for CCR7. The sample taken for sequencing was naive CD8+ T cells from PBMCs. These receptors were taken from a man aged 18 to 30 in good health. Some clones in this sample may be carry-over from other donors' samples.

This chain joins TRBV15 and TRBJ2-7; 7 nucleotides line up with TRBD1. CDR3 size: 15 residues. Germline CDR1 and CDR2: LNHNV and YYDKDF (reference sequence). J gave up 2 bases and V 2 bases, and 6 bases lay outside the gene matches. The CDR3 loop is CATSRSTGQTYEQYF. In DNA, the CDR3 is TGTGCCACCAGCAGATCTACGGGACAGACCTACGAGCAGTACTTC.

The V call is TRBV20-1, the J call TRBJ2-1, with D maybe TRBD1 (6 bases). The V end was cut by 6 bases, the J end by 15 bases, with 15 bases between. The CDR3 totals 10 residues. The V gene's germline CDR1 is DFQATT and CDR2 SNEGSKA (reference sequence). The CDR3 is CSAFRGAAFF. CDR3 DNA: TGCAGTGCGTTCAGGGGCGCGGCGTTCTTC.

On this clone: This CDR3 is also generated by other DNA sequences in the sample. The chain has TRBV7-9 and TRBJ1-3, with unresolved D. Germline loops: CDR1 SEHNR, CDR2 FQNEAQ (reference sequence). V lost 1 base and J 0 bases, leaving 7 bases between the germline ends. This CDR3 contains 15 residues. Here the CDR3 reads CASSLGPYSGNTIYF. The CDR3 DNA sequence: TGTGCCAGCAGCTTAGGTCCATACTCTGGAAACACCATATATTTT.

The gene calls are TRBV4-3 and TRBJ2-1; no firm D call. The CDR3 totals 14 residues. Trimming removed 1 base at V and 8 bases at J, with 12 bases between. The germline V gene encodes CDR1 LGHNA and CDR2 YSLEER. In nucleotides, the CDR3 is TGCGCCAGCAGCCAAGGACTTGGGTGGGATGAGCAGTTCTTC. Its protein product is CASSQGLGWDEQFF.

This chain uses TRBV4-2 with TRBJ1-4, with D possibly TRBD1 on 5 matching bases. V dropped 4 bases and J dropped 4 bases, with 7 bases sitting between them. The germline V gene has CDR1 LGHNA and CDR2 YNFKEQ. The CDR3 is 13 residues long. The CDR3 region has the DNA TGTGCCAGCAGCCCGGGACTTAATGAAAAACTGTTTTTT. Protein product: CASSPGLNEKLFF.

The chain uses TRBV11-2 and TRBJ2-1; 9 nucleotides align to TRBD2. Germline assignment: CDR1 SGHAT and CDR2 FQNNGV. CDR3 size: 19 residues. V was pared by 5 bases and J by 5 bases, with 19 bases of the junction left unmatched. The CDR3 bases are TGTGCCAGCAGCCACTCGTGGGGGCGGGAGGGTAAGTGGGACAATGAGCAGTTCTTC. As protein: CASSHSWGREGKWDNEQFF.

The V gene is TRBV28, the J gene TRBJ2-1; D might be TRBD2 (6 bases). Germline assignment: CDR1 MDHEN and CDR2 SYDVKM. The CDR3 consists of 16 residues. V lost 4 bases and J lost 2, with 15 bases in between. CDR3 bases: TGTGCCAGCAGTTCCCCTCAGGAGCGGGCCTACAATGAGCAGTTCTTC. This gives the protein CASSSPQERAYNEQFF.

J is TRBJ2-2 and V is TRBV28; no definite D call. Looked up from germline, CDR1 is MDHEN and CDR2 is SYDVKM. Trimming stripped 6 bases from V and 2 bases from J, with 16 bases between. This CDR3 spans 16 amino acids. The CDR3 nucleotides read TGTGCCAGCAGCCCGTGGACGGATACCAACACCGGGGAGCTGTTTTTT. Protein: CASSPWTDTNTGELFF.

This clone was recorded once. This chain uses TRBV4-3 with TRBJ2-1, with 11 bases aligning to TRBD2. Germline CDR1 reads LGHNA; CDR2 reads YSLEER. The junction had 15 bases not matched to a gene; V was cut back by 6 bases and J by 2 bases. This CDR3 has 19 residues. The CDR3 DNA sequence: TGCGCCAGCAGTCCTAAATATAGCGGGAGGGCCGGGACCTACAATGAGCAGTTCTTC. Protein: CASSPKYSGRAGTYNEQFF.

The CDR3 is CATKALAGKNTGELFF. The CDR3 DNA is TGTGCCACCAAGGCACTAGCGGGAAAGAACACCGGGGAGCTGTTTTTT. This chain uses TRBV19 with TRBJ2-2; 10 nucleotides match TRBD2. Germline V gene data show CDR1 as LNHDA and CDR2 as SQIVND (reference sequence). After removal of 10 bases from V and 1 base from J, the junction contained 9 bases not matched to a gene. The CDR3 is 16 amino acids.

The V and J genes are TRBV6-6 and TRBJ2-2; D call uncertain. V was clipped by 0 bases and J by 5 bases, with 10 bases between them. The CDR3 totals 15 residues. Germline values: CDR1 MNHNY, CDR2 SVGAGI (reference sequence). This chain's CDR3 is CASSYSSPGTGELFF. CDR3 bases: TGTGCCAGCAGTTACTCGTCGCCCGGGACCGGGGAGCTGTTTTTT.

Of note for this clone: Other DNA sequences from this sample encode an identical CDR3 as well. The rearrangement uses TRBV19 and TRBJ1-1; D gene ambiguous. With 5 bases removed from V and 0 bases from J, the gap between germline ends came to 7 bases. CDR1 LNHDA and CDR2 SQIVND come from the germline V gene (reference sequence). The CDR3 sequence is 13 residues long. CDR3 bases: TGTGCCAGTAGTCCCGGGGTGAACACTGAAGCTTTCTTT. Its translation: CASSPGVNTEAFF.

The chain joins TRBV7-9 to TRBJ2-1; D remains ambiguous. Deletions cut 1 base from V and 13 bases from J, with 11 bases between. The germline gives CDR1 SEHNR, CDR2 FQNEAQ (reference sequence). The length of the CDR3 is 12 residues. CDR3 in amino acids: CASSLGLDIQFF. The CDR3 DNA follows: TGTGCCAGCAGCTTAGGACTTGATATCCAGTTCTTC.

CDR3 sequence: CASSLGGDGNTIYF. The CDR3 DNA follows: TGTGCCAGCAGCTTGGGCGGGGACGGAAACACCATATATTTT. The chain carries TRBV5-6 and TRBJ1-3; TRBD1 is a possible D gene (5 bases). Trimming removed 0 bases from V and 4 bases from J, with 8 bases in between. Per the germline V gene, CDR1 is SGHDT and CDR2 is YYEEEE. The CDR3 is 14 amino acids.

This chain joins TRBV27 and TRBJ2-5; TRBD1 agrees at 8 bases. CDR3 size: 13 residues. Per germline, CDR1 MNHEY and CDR2 SMNVEV (reference sequence). Trimming at V came to 5 bases and at J to 4 bases, leaving 3 bases not matched to a gene. The CDR3 here is CASSPGGGETQYF. DNA of the CDR3: TGTGCCAGCAGTCCAGGGGGCGGAGAGACCCAGTACTTC.

The chain uses TRBV7-8 and TRBJ2-7; TRBD2 agrees at 14 bases. The CDR3 runs 19 residues. Looked up from germline, CDR1 is SGHVS and CDR2 is FQNEAQ. Losses at the gene ends were 5 bases for V and 4 bases for J; bases not matched to a gene: 16. In DNA, the CDR3 is TGTGCCAGCAGCCCAGAGTCCGGGACTAGCGGGAGATTTAGATACGAGCAGTACTTC. Translated: CASSPESGTSGRFRYEQYF.

To note about this clone: Other DNA sequences in this specimen translate into the identical CDR3. The chain carries TRBV5-4 and TRBJ2-7; perhaps TRBD1 as D (5 bases). The CDR3 sequence is 13 residues long. From germline, CDR1 is SGHNT and CDR2 YYREEE (reference sequence). V gave up 1 base and J gave up 0 bases, with 5 bases separating them. CDR3 residues: CASSLQGSYEQYF. The CDR3 DNA is TGTGCCAGCAGCTTGCAGGGCTCCTACGAGCAGTACTTC.

The chain links TRBV5-1 to TRBJ2-1; 11 bases map to TRBD2. The V gene end was trimmed by 2 bases and the J gene end by 8 bases; junction bases not matched to a gene: 9. Per germline, CDR1 SGHRS and CDR2 YFSETQ. The CDR3 contains 16 residues. In DNA, the CDR3 is TGCGCCAGCAGCTTAAGTAGCGGGAGGGCTATAGATGAGCAGTTCTTC. Translated: CASSLSSGRAIDEQFF.

This clone was counted only a few times. The chain carries TRBV7-9 and TRBJ1-3; D remains unclear. This CDR3 has 14 residues. The V end lost 0 bases, the J end lost 8 bases, and 11 bases lay between the germline ends. Germline V gives CDR1 SEHNR, CDR2 FQNEAQ (reference sequence). The CDR3 bases are TGTGCCAGCAGCTTAGCGGAGGCCGCCTACACCATATATTTT. Translating gives CASSLAEAAYTIYF.

This chain uses TRBV7-2 with TRBJ2-7; TRBD2 agrees at 9 bases. V shed 8 bases and J 3 bases; nucleotides not matched to a gene: 5. In germline, CDR1 is SGHTA, CDR2 FQGNSA. The CDR3 sequence is 13 residues long. The CDR3 DNA follows: TGTGCCAGCTCCAGACTAGCGGACTACGAGCAGTACTTC. Translating it yields CASSRLADYEQYF.

The chain has TRBV7-9 and TRBJ2-5; TRBD1 or TRBD2 may be the D gene (6 bases each). Germline V gene data show CDR1 as SEHNR and CDR2 as FQNEAQ (reference sequence). V lost 0 bases, J lost 3 bases, and 14 bases lay in between. The CDR3 is 16 amino acids. CDR3 in amino acids: CASSLAGRRGEETQYF. DNA for the CDR3: TGTGCCAGCAGCTTAGCGGGAAGGAGGGGGGAAGAGACCCAGTACTTC.

The chain carries TRBV7-9 and TRBJ2-3, with D uncertain. Germline-derived CDR1 and CDR2 are SEHNR and FQNEAQ (reference sequence). CDR3 size: 15 residues. Trimming left V 5 bases short and J 2 bases short, with 14 bases between. Written as DNA, the CDR3 is TGTGCCAGCAGCCCGCCGGGCAGCAACACAGATACGCAGTATTTT. This gives the protein CASSPPGSNTDTQYF.